This TCR beta chain was obtained from a study of blood T cells in healthy people across ages. The CDR3 has 12 residues. Germline assignment: CDR1 SGHTA and CDR2 FQGNSA. V lost 5 bases to trimming and J lost 5 bases, with 10 bases between them. Comment on this clonotype: Its matching antigen is unknown.

PCR was performed a second time for about 6 to 12 cycles using a sample-barcoded 5' primer and a J-beta primer mix. Every sample gave at least 3 million paired-end reads containing CDR3. TCRdb ran MiXCR on the 5' RACE reads and lists one entry per CDR3 protein. The table shows 1.5 million or so distinct CDR3 sequences, with about 45% occurring only once. Study findings and constraints: The donors' CMV status was not determined, possibly confounding changes in expanded clonotypes. Higher diversity and more naive CD4+ cells were features of long-lived donors, compared to aged donors.

Sequenced sample: blood. The TCR sequence derives from a woman between 18 and 29 years old in good health. The chain combines TRBV7-2 with TRBJ2-7; D not certain. The CDR3 loop is CASSPSRNEQYF. DNA for the CDR3: TGTGCCAGCAGCCCGAGCAGAAACGAGCAGTACTTC.